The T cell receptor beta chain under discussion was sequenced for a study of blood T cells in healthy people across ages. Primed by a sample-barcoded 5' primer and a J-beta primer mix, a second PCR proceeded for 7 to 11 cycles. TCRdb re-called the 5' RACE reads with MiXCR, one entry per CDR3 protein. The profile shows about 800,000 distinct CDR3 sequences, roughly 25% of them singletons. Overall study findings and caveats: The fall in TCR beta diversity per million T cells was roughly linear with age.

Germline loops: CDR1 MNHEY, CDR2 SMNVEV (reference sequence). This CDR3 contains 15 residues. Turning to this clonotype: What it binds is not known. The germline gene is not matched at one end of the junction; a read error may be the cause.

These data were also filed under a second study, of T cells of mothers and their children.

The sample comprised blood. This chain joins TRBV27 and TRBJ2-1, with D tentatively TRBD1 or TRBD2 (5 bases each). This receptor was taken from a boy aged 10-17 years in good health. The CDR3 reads CASSFEGHSYNEQFF. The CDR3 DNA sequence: TGTGCCAGTAGTTTCGAGGGGCACTCCTACAATGAGCAGTTCTTC.